What follows are 15 T cell receptor beta chains derived from one specimen sequenced in a study of blood T cell repertoires in COVID-19. The repertoire was sequenced with immunoSEQ multiplex PCR; TCRdb's copy has only in-frame clones and lacks some. There are about 150,000 clones in the sample; 75% to 90% occur only once, and around 8% lies in the top ten. Sequencing input: peripheral blood. The receptors come from a woman aged 55-70 years with COVID-19, enrolled during active disease.

The rearrangement links TRBV25-1 to TRBJ2-3; 8 bases align to TRBD2. The CDR3 covers 15 residues. Germline values: CDR1 MGHDK, CDR2 SYGVNS. V lost 2 bases and J lost 4; bases outside the gene matches: 5. CDR3 sequence (DNA): TGTGCCAGCAGTGAAGGACGGGGGGGTGCAGATACGCAGTATTTT. Amino acid sequence: CASSEGRGGADTQYF.

V usage is TRBV12-3 or TRBV12-4 and J usage is TRBJ1-1; 9 nucleotides align to TRBD1. This CDR3 contains 13 residues. The V and J ends lost 6 bases and 8 bases, in that order; junction bases with no gene match: 7. CDR3 sequence reads: CASSLTGGAEAFF. The CDR3 DNA reads TGTGCCAGCAGCCTAACAGGGGGCGCAGAAGCTTTCTTT.

This clone was detected only a few times. This chain connects TRBV7-3 to TRBJ1-1; D perhaps matches TRBD1 (5 bases). The V and J ends lost 0 bases and 0 bases respectively, with 14 bases between them. The germline V gene encodes CDR1 SGHTA and CDR2 FQGTGA. CDR3 length equals 17 residues. The CDR3 nucleotides are TGTGCCAGCAGCTTAACATCTGGTGGAGGGGTGAACACTGAAGCTTTCTTT. Protein sequence: CASSLTSGGGVNTEAFF.

The rearrangement joins TRBV7-2 to TRBJ2-3, with TRBD1 identical over 9 bases. The CDR3 has 14 amino acids. Germline trimming cut 2 bases from V and 6 bases from J; bases unmatched to any gene: 3. From germline, CDR1 is SGHTA and CDR2 FQGNSA. CDR3 region: CASSLTGGGDTQYF. CDR3 DNA sequence: TGTGCCAGCAGCTTAACAGGGGGCGGCGATACGCAGTATTTT. Full variable domain (rest looked up from reference TRBV7-2 and TRBJ2-3): GAGVSQSPSNKVTEKGKDVELRCDPISGHTALYWYRQSLGQGLEFLIYFQGNSAPDKSGLPSDRFSAERTGGSVSTLTIQRTQQEDSAVYLCASSLTGGGDTQYFGPGTRLTVL.

The rearrangement uses TRBV19 and TRBJ2-1, with D possibly matching TRBD1 (6 bases). V dropped 6 bases and J dropped 2 bases, with 11 bases sitting between them. The CDR3 spans 14 residues. Germline CDR1 and CDR2: LNHDA and SQIVND (reference sequence). CDR3 in DNA: TGTGCCAGTAGCTCTCAGGGGCCCTACAATGAGCAGTTCTTC. This gives the protein CASSSQGPYNEQFF.

The chain links TRBV6-5 to TRBJ2-1, with D perhaps matching TRBD2 (6 bases). The CDR3 has 13 amino acids. V lost 8 bases and J 12 bases, leaving 20 bases between the germline ends. Per germline, CDR1 MNHEY and CDR2 SVGAGI. This CDR3 is CASGRDSVGGQFF. CDR3 DNA: TGTGCCAGCGGAAGGGACTCCGTTGGGGGGCAGTTCTTC.

The gene calls are TRBV6-2 or TRBV6-3 and TRBJ2-7, with no clear D. V lost 2 bases, J lost 6 bases, and 23 bases lay in between. Germline V gene lookup returns CDR1 MNHEY and CDR2 SVGEGT. This CDR3 region has 17 residues. CDR3 nucleotides: TGTGCCAGCAGTTACCCGCCAGGTACGATCCTCTTGGGCGAGCAGTACTTC. Translated: CASSYPPGTILLGEQYF.

The chain joins TRBV2 to TRBJ2-7, with D possibly matching TRBD1 (5 bases). Germline V CDR1 and CDR2: SNHLY, FYNNEI. The CDR3 runs 13 residues. Trimming pared 1 base from V and 3 bases from J, leaving 7 bases between. The CDR3 protein is CASSEGQLYEQYF. Here the CDR3 DNA reads TGTGCCAGCAGTGAAGGACAGCTCTACGAGCAGTACTTC. The full variable domain, its missing parts supplied by reference TRBV2 and TRBJ2-7, is EPEVTQTPSHQVTQMGQEVILRCVPISNHLYFYWYRQILGQKVEFLVSFYNNEISEKSEIFDDQFSVERPDGSNFTLKIRSTKLEDSAMYFCASSEGQLYEQYFGPGTRLTVT.

V gene TRBV7-3 combines with J gene TRBJ2-1, with 10 bases that match TRBD2. Germline V lookup: CDR1 SGHTA, CDR2 FQGTGA. Trimming cost V 2 bases and J 6 bases; bases outside gene matches: 4. The CDR3 extends over 15 amino acids. The CDR3 protein is CASSLFPSGGNEQFF. In nucleotides, the CDR3 is TGTGCCAGCAGCTTATTCCCTAGCGGGGGCAATGAGCAGTTCTTC.

The V call is TRBV19, the J call TRBJ2-1, with D hard to call. Trimming pared 6 bases from V and 3 bases from J, leaving 12 bases between. Germline V gene lookup returns CDR1 LNHDA and CDR2 SQIVND (reference sequence). The CDR3 runs to 14 residues. The CDR3 loop is CASSTAFGYNEQFF. The CDR3 DNA sequence: TGTGCCAGTAGCACCGCCTTCGGCTACAATGAGCAGTTCTTC.

The chain carries TRBV2 and TRBJ2-5; 10 bases are a match to TRBD1. Germline lookup yields CDR1 SNHLY and CDR2 FYNNEI. This CDR3 comprises 16 residues. V trimming: 5 bases; J trimming: 5 bases; junction bases outside the gene matches: 11. The CDR3 bases are TGTGCCAGCAGTCCTCGACAGGGGGCTTCTCACGAGACCCAGTACTTC. Translated: CASSPRQGASHETQYF.

V gene TRBV4-3 combines with J gene TRBJ2-2, with TRBD2 matching over 12 bases. With V trimmed by 0 bases and J by 6 bases, 5 bases remained unmatched. Germline CDR1 LGHNA, CDR2 YSLEER. CDR3 length: 17 residues. The CDR3 nucleotides are TGCGCCAGCAGCCAAGATATCCTAGCGGGGGGGCCCGGGGAGCTGTTTTTT. It translates to CASSQDILAGGPGELFF.

J is TRBJ2-1 and V is TRBV11-3; D is possibly TRBD1 (6 bases). Trimming cost V 5 bases and J 0 bases, with 8 bases left between them. CDR1 SGHNT and CDR2 YENEEA come from the germline V gene. The CDR3 extends over 14 amino acids. The CDR3 is CASSGQRSYNEQFF. The CDR3 bases are TGTGCCAGCAGCGGACAGCGCTCCTACAATGAGCAGTTCTTC. Together with reference TRBV11-3 and TRBJ2-1, the CDR3 gives the full variable domain: EAGVVQSPRYKIIEKKQPVAFWCNPISGHNTLYWYLQNLGQGPELLIRYENEEAVDDSQLPKDRFSAERLKGVDSTLKIQPAELGDSAVYLCASSGQRSYNEQFFGPGTRLTVL.

The J gene is TRBJ2-7, the V gene TRBV6-2 or TRBV6-3, with a weak D call TRBD1 (6 bases). CDR1 and CDR2 (germline): MNHEY, SVGEGT. CDR3 length: 12 residues. Trimming took 5 bases from V and 6 from J, leaving 11 bases between them. CDR3 amino acids: CASSQGMGEQYF. DNA for the CDR3: TGTGCCAGCAGTCAGGGGATGGGCGAGCAGTACTTC.

Only one count was recorded for this clone. The chain is built from TRBV6-5 and TRBJ1-5, with a possible D match to TRBD1 (6 bases). This CDR3 is built from 14 residues. V lost 10 bases to trimming and J lost 2 bases, with 15 bases between them. CDR1 is MNHEY and CDR2 is SVGAGI in the germline V gene. The CDR3 here is CAIPGQRGNQPQHF. The CDR3 nucleotides are TGTGCCATCCCGGGACAACGAGGCAATCAGCCCCAGCATTTT.